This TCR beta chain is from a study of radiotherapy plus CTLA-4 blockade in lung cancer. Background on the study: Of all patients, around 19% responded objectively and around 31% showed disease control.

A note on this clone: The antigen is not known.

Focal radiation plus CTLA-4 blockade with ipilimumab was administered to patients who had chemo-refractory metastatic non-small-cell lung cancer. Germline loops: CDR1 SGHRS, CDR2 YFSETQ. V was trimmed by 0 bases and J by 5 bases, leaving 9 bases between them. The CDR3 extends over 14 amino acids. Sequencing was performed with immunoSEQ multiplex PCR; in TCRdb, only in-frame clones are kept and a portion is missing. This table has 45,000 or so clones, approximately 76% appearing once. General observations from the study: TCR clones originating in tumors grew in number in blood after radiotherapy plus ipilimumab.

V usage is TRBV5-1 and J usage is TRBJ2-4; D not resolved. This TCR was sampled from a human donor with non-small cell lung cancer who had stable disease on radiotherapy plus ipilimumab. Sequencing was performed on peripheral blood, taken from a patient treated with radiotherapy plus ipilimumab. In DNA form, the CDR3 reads TGCGCCAGCAGCTTGGGAGCGAACGAAAACATTCAGTACTTC. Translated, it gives CASSLGANENIQYF. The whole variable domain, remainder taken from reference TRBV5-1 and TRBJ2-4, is KAGVTQTPRYLIKTRGQQVTLSCSPISGHRSVSWYQQTPGQGLQFLFEYFSETQRNKGNFPGRFSGRQFSNSRSEMNVSTLELGDSALYLCASSLGANENIQYFGAGTRLSVL.